The source of this T cell receptor beta chain is a study of cytotoxic CD8 clonotypes in ibrutinib-treated CLL. Overall study context: The cohort had 10 to 11 relapsed/refractory and some 14 treatment-naive patients, about 18 IGHV unmutated.

This CDR3 has 14 residues. The germline gives CDR1 MNHEY, CDR2 SVGAGI. Trimming took 0 bases from V and 7 from J, leaving 11 bases between them. Concerning this clone: The antigen is unknown.

Overall study findings and caveats: Treatment saw public clonotypes, which were uncommon, either contract or stay stable.

With sequencing, the targeted depth ranged from 1 in 200,000 to 1 in 1 million T cells. Sequenced by immunoSEQ multiplex PCR; TCRdb stores in-frame clones only, minus some. The sample holds around 310,000 clones, around four fifths seen once. The V call is TRBV6-5, the J call TRBJ2-3; TRBD1 or TRBD2 may be the D gene (5 bases each). This material consisted of PBMCs, taken before ibrutinib treatment. This receptor was identified in a human donor with chronic lymphocytic leukemia. CDR3 amino acids: CASSYSTAANTQYF. DNA of the CDR3: TGTGCCAGCAGTTACTCGACAGCGGCCAATACGCAGTATTTT.